This T cell receptor (beta chain) comes out of a study of Graves' ophthalmopathy and Graves' hyperthyroidism. As the template, RNA transcripts were used to amplify TCR beta CDR3 regions. RT-PCR in the first round used HTBI primers; a second-round multiplex PCR followed. MiXCR was run by TCRdb on the multiplex PCR reads, yielding one entry per CDR3 protein. The sample has approximately 160,000 distinct CDR3 sequences; under 40% are singletons. This CDR3 comprises 15 residues. V lost 5 bases and J lost 5, with 18 bases in between. The V gene's germline CDR1 is SGHAT and CDR2 FQDESV (reference sequence).

The sample consisted of peripheral blood. The TCR originated in a woman aged 40 to 55 with Graves' ophthalmopathy. V usage is TRBV11-1 and J usage is TRBJ2-5, with D possibly matching TRBD2 (6 bases). The chain's CDR3 is CASSQGWLGGETQYF. The CDR3 bases are TGTGCCAGCAGCCAGGGCTGGCTCGGGGGTGAGACCCAGTACTTC. The full variable domain, with the rest looked up from reference TRBV11-1 and TRBJ2-5, is EAEVAQSPRYKITEKSQAVAFWCDPISGHATLYWYRQILGQGPELLVQFQDESVVDDSQLPKDRFSAERLKGVDSTLKIQPAELGDSAMYLCASSQGWLGGETQYFGPGTRLLVL.